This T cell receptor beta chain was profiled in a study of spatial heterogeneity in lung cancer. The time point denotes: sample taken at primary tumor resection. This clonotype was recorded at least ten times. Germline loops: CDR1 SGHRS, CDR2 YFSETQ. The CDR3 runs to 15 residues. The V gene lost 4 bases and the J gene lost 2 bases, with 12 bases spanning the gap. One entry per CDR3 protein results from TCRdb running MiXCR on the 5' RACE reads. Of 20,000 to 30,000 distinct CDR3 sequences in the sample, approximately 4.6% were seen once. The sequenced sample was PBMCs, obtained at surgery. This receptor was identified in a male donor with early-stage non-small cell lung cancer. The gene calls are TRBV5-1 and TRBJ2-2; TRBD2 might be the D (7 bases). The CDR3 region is CASSPGGLNTGELFF. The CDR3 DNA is TGCGCCAGCAGCCCCGGGGGGCTTAACACCGGGGAGCTGTTTTTT.